These 15 T cell receptor beta chains share one sample of origin, sequenced in a study of human T cells and chemical hapten exposure. One entry per CDR3 protein, called by TCRdb with MiXCR from the RACE reads. The data show some 190,000 distinct CDR3 sequences, with approximately 20% seen just once and 6% to 8% held by the top ten. Regarding time point: patch test 1, 2 weeks after DPC sensitization. Treatment noted: therapeutic diphenylcyclopropenone sensitization with weekly scalp DPC. The material sequenced was whole blood, taken in connection with sensitization to the hapten diphenylcyclopropenone (DPC). All receptors come from a woman aged 45-65 years with alopecia areata. Some clones in this sample may be carry-over from other donors' samples.

The chain has TRBV28 and TRBJ1-1, with 7 bases fitting TRBD1. The CDR3 length is 14 residues. CDR1 is MDHEN and CDR2 is SYDVKM in the germline V gene. V shed 3 bases and J 5 bases; nucleotides not matched to a gene: 6. The CDR3 DNA reads as TGTGCCAGCAGTTTCCACGACAGGGTGACTGAAGCTTTCTTT. Its translation is CASSFHDRVTEAFF.

The chain has TRBV19 and TRBJ1-2, with unresolved D. This CDR3 contains 13 residues. The V end was cut by 6 bases, the J end by 8 bases, with 16 bases between. The germline gives CDR1 LNHDA, CDR2 SQIVND (reference sequence). The CDR3 DNA follows: TGTGCCAGTAGGACGTCTAACGCCGGCGGCTACACCTTC. It encodes CASRTSNAGGYTF.

This clonotype was counted at least ten times. The chain is built from TRBV3-1 and TRBJ2-3, with D perhaps matching TRBD2 (5 bases). Germline CDR1 and CDR2: LGHDT and YNNKEL (reference sequence). This CDR3 is 15 amino acids long. The ends were cut back, 0 bases at V and 1 base at J, with 8 bases in the middle. The CDR3 loop is CASSQDRGRTDTQYF. CDR3 DNA sequence: TGTGCCAGCAGCCAAGATAGAGGGCGCACAGATACGCAGTATTTT.

This clonotype was found a few times. The chain combines TRBV29-1 with TRBJ2-1; TRBD2 matches 13 bases. The CDR3 has 14 amino acids. V gave up 6 bases and J gave up 9 bases; unmatched junction bases: 8. Germline CDR1 SQVTM, CDR2 ANQGSEA. DNA for the CDR3: TGCAGCGTCCGAGGACTAGCGGGAGAGAGTGAGCAGTTCTTC. This gives the protein CSVRGLAGESEQFF.

The rearrangement joins TRBV9 to TRBJ2-1; 10 positions agree with TRBD2. CDR1 and CDR2 (germline): SGDLS, YYNGEE. The V gene end was trimmed by 1 base and the J gene end by 0 bases; junction bases not matched to a gene: 10. The length of the CDR3 is 19 residues. The DNA of the CDR3 is TGTGCCAGCAGCGTAACCGCGACTAGCGGGCGGAGCTCCTACAATGAGCAGTTCTTC. Translated: CASSVTATSGRSSYNEQFF.

In its sample, this clonotype was seen a few times. The chain employs TRBV20-1 and TRBJ1-5; D possibly corresponds to TRBD1 (6 bases). Trimming took 3 bases from V and 6 from J, leaving 12 bases between them. Germline loops: CDR1 DFQATT, CDR2 SNEGSKA (reference sequence). This CDR3 is 13 amino acids long. CDR3 sequence: CSASKAGVQPQHF. The CDR3 DNA is TGCAGTGCTAGTAAGGCAGGGGTTCAGCCCCAGCATTTT.

Only a few counts were recorded for this clonotype. This chain's CDR3 is CAIYFRPYGYTF. CDR3 in DNA: TGTGCCATCTATTTTAGACCCTATGGCTACACCTTC. The chain is built from TRBV28 and TRBJ1-2; D unclear. Germline CDR1 is MDHEN and CDR2 is SYDVKM. The CDR3 is made up of 12 amino acids. V lost 10 bases to trimming and J lost 4 bases, with 13 bases between them.

Notes on this clonotype: At one end, the junction sequence differs from germline, possibly due to a read error. This chain uses TRBV10-3 with TRBJ2-2, with a weak D call TRBD2 (5 bases). Germline V CDR1 and CDR2: ENHRY, SYGVKD. This CDR3 comprises 15 residues. The CDR3 loop reads CAISESESDTGEPFF. The CDR3 DNA reads as TGTGCCATCAGTGAGTCCGAGTCTGACACCGGGGAGCCGTTTTTT.

About this clonotype itself: One end of the junction does not line up with germline, which may come from a read error. The chain recombines TRBV7-8 with TRBJ2-1, with 14 bases matching TRBD2. The CDR3 is 16 amino acids. Germline CDR1 and CDR2: SGHVS and FQNEAQ. CDR3 protein: CASSTRTSGRLNEQIF. CDR3 DNA: TGTGCCAGCAGCACACGGACTAGCGGGAGGCTCAATGAGCAGATCTTC.

In its sample, this clonotype was seen a few times. The chain joins TRBV3-1 to TRBJ2-7; D gene unclear. Germline CDR1 LGHDT, CDR2 YNNKEL (reference sequence). The CDR3 spans 13 residues. V lost 2 bases and J 3 bases, leaving 8 bases between the germline ends. The CDR3 loop reads CASSQMMSYEQYF. The CDR3 nucleotides read TGTGCCAGCAGCCAAATGATGAGCTACGAGCAGTACTTC.

A few counts support this clonotype. The rearrangement uses TRBV5-5 and TRBJ2-1; maybe TRBD2 (6 bases). The CDR3 length is 15 residues. V lost 4 bases to trimming and J lost 4 bases, with 15 bases between them. Germline V CDR1 and CDR2: SGHKS, YYEKEE (reference sequence). CDR3 nucleotide sequence: TGTGCCAGCAGCATGGAAGGAGGGAGGTACAATGAGCAGTTCTTC. It encodes CASSMEGGRYNEQFF.

The V gene is TRBV12-3 or TRBV12-4, the J gene TRBJ2-3; D remains unclear. CDR3 length: 11 residues. Trimming removed 5 bases from V and 7 bases from J, with 7 bases in between. CDR3 in DNA: TGTGCCAGCAGTCCTTCGAATACGCAGTATTTT. It is translated as CASSPSNTQYF.

This clonotype appeared a few times. The genes are TRBV6-5 and TRBJ2-7, with 7 bases that match TRBD2. This CDR3 contains 14 residues. The germline CDR1 and CDR2 sequences are MNHEY and SVGAGI. V dropped 6 bases and J dropped 6; count of bases not matched to a gene: 11. CDR3 sequence (DNA): TGTGCCAGCAGGCCGACCGGGGGGAGCCGCGAGCAGTACTTC. Residues: CASRPTGGSREQYF.

This rearrangement joins TRBV12-3 or TRBV12-4 to TRBJ2-2, with D tentatively TRBD2 (6 bases). Trimming stripped 5 bases from V and 9 bases from J, with 10 bases between. This CDR3 is 12 amino acids long. CDR3 coding DNA: TGTGCCAGCAGTCCCGGAGGGAGGGAGCTGTTTTTT. Its translation is CASSPGGRELFF.

In its sample, this clonotype was seen many times. The V and J genes are TRBV12-3 or TRBV12-4 and TRBJ2-1; 12 bases agree with TRBD1. With V trimmed by 5 bases and J by 5 bases, 13 bases remained unmatched. This CDR3 spans 18 amino acids. The DNA of the CDR3 is TGTGCCAGCAGTCTAACGACCGGGACAGGGGGCCATAACAATGAGCAGTTCTTC. Its protein is CASSLTTGTGGHNNEQFF.